Listed below are T cell receptor beta chains from one sample, sequenced in a study of blood T cells in healthy people across ages. One entry per CDR3 protein results from TCRdb running MiXCR on the 5' RACE reads. The data show 1,800,000 or so distinct CDR3 sequences, with roughly two fifths seen just once and 23% held by the top ten. The sequencing sample was made of blood. The receptor set was obtained from a human donor in good health. CDR3s leave out the opening cysteine and the closing phenylalanine or tryptophan. The order of the fields is J gene, V gene, clone size, CDR3 protein. Clone size appears in some rows only: once, few, many, or a class for an expanded clone.

J: TRBJ2-7; V: TRBV7-9; size: few; CDR3: ASSFMGLKGAYEQY
J: TRBJ2-3; V: TRBV7-2; size: NA; CDR3: ASSLVSPAADTQY
J: TRBJ1-6; V: TRBV7-9; size: few; CDR3: ASSPWDRDNSPLH
J: TRBJ1-1; V: TRBV5-1; size: many; CDR3: ASSLGGSTEAF
J: TRBJ1-6; V: TRBV2; size: NA; CDR3: ASSEMSSPLH
J: TRBJ2-4; V: TRBV9; size: few; CDR3: ASSPRTGTQGENIQY
J: TRBJ2-7; V: TRBV4-2; size: few; CDR3: ASSQESGSSYEQY
J: TRBJ1-6; V: TRBV20-1; size: NA; CDR3: SAIHGGLRSPLH
J: TRBJ2-3; V: TRBV4-3; size: few; CDR3: ASSQEGLAGGDTQY
J: TRBJ1-6; V: TRBV7-2; size: NA; CDR3: ASSLGGQGVSPLH
J: NA; V: TRBV2; size: NA; CDR3: ASSKLTEDLDEQY
J: TRBJ2-3; V: TRBV11-2; size: many; CDR3: ASSLGRLSTDTQY
J: TRBJ2-4; V: TRBV7-9; size: few; CDR3: ASSFSAGVDIQY
J: TRBJ1-2; V: TRBV7-9; size: few; CDR3: ASSLTTGGPFYGYT
J: TRBJ2-7; V: TRBV7-6; size: many; CDR3: ASSPRWSAYEQY
J: NA; V: TRBV20-1; size: once; CDR3: SASAGRDHEQY
J: TRBJ1-4; V: TRBV6-1; size: NA; CDR3: ASTEGGGSEKLF
J: TRBJ2-5; V: TRBV7-2; size: few; CDR3: ASSLDQVGETQY
J: TRBJ1-1; V: TRBV5-4; size: NA; CDR3: ASSLDGGAVAF
J: TRBJ1-2; V: TRBV6-1; size: NA; CDR3: ASSELITGTGDHYGYT
J: TRBJ2-6; V: TRBV13; size: few; CDR3: ASSLGNGANVLT
J: TRBJ1-6; V: TRBV3-1; size: NA; CDR3: ASSQTTGVRNNSPLH
J: TRBJ1-2; V: TRBV7-2; size: few; CDR3: ASSLDRSVYGYT
J: TRBJ2-7; V: TRBV20-1; size: NA; CDR3: SASGTSGASYEQY
J: TRBJ1-5; V: TRBV20-1; size: once; CDR3: SARDHAGFNQPQH
J: TRBJ2-3; V: TRBV7-2; size: few; CDR3: ASSPWTRTDTQY
J: TRBJ2-7; V: TRBV6-5; size: few; CDR3: ATVGQDTYEQY
J: TRBJ1-2; V: TRBV11-3; size: NA; CDR3: ASSFGAWGGAGYGYT
J: TRBJ1-1; V: TRBV29-1; size: few; CDR3: SPTCPEAF
J: TRBJ1-4; V: TRBV6-5; size: NA; CDR3: ASSYRRGFEKLF
J: TRBJ2-4; V: TRBV6-1; size: few; CDR3: ASSEVSTGAKNIQY
J: TRBJ2-7; V: TRBV7-2; size: NA; CDR3: ASSRRDGYEQY
J: TRBJ1-5; V: TRBV7-8; size: once; CDR3: ASSYEGVSNQPQH
J: TRBJ2-7; V: TRBV14; size: few; CDR3: ASSLPNWSYEQY
J: TRBJ2-1; V: TRBV9; size: NA; CDR3: ASSGMAGAPGDEQF
J: TRBJ2-5; V: TRBV7-2; size: few; CDR3: ASSSILAGGQETQY
J: TRBJ1-1; V: TRBV5-5; size: NA; CDR3: ASSLLGGSTEAF
J: TRBJ1-6; V: TRBV7-2; size: NA; CDR3: ASSLDRETLH
J: TRBJ1-2; V: TRBV10-3; size: NA; CDR3: AIRPGQGADGYGYT
J: TRBJ1-6; V: TRBV11-2; size: NA; CDR3: ASSLTGGQYSPLH
J: TRBJ1-2; V: TRBV29-1; size: NA; CDR3: SIRDTVDYGYT
J: TRBJ2-7; V: TRBV7-9; size: NA; CDR3: ASSLTVTSSYEQY
J: TRBJ1-2; V: TRBV7-2; size: NA; CDR3: TSSGLGSLNYGYT
J: TRBJ1-1; V: TRBV20-1; size: NA; CDR3: SARDSGTMNTEAF
J: TRBJ2-1; V: TRBV7-9; size: NA; CDR3: ASSLTLWIYNEQF